This T cell receptor (beta chain) was sequenced during a study of technical replicates of blood from a few donors. Measured with immunoSEQ multiplex PCR; TCRdb has only the in-frame clones, and not every one. The data contain approximately 15,000 clones, around 86% of them singletons. The V segment lost 6 bases and the J segment 0 bases; nucleotides outside the gene matches: 4. The germline V gene encodes CDR1 LNHDA and CDR2 SQIVND (reference sequence). The CDR3 extends over 14 amino acids. V usage is TRBV19 and J usage is TRBJ2-7; TRBD2 aligns across 8 bases. This receptor was obtained from a human donor in good health. Sequencing was carried out using PBMCs. This CDR3 is CASRASGRSYEQYF. The CDR3 DNA follows: TGTGCCAGTAGGGCTAGCGGGCGCTCCTACGAGCAGTACTTC.